This note documents a single TCR beta chain sequence. These data originate in a study of neoadjuvant anti-PD-1 for oral cavity cancer. PBMC libraries mostly used 450 to 600 ng of input genomic DNA, with six replicates per sample. Measured with immunoSEQ multiplex PCR; TCRdb has only the in-frame clones, and not every one. Counted here are about 13,000 clones, around 75% occurring once; the ten biggest clones make up just under 3%. Germline CDR1 and CDR2: SEHNR and FQNEAQ (reference sequence). This CDR3 has 14 residues. Trimming left V 1 base short and J 2 bases short, with 8 bases between. This TCR came from a person between 40 and 79 years old with oral cavity squamous cell carcinoma. The chain links TRBV7-9 to TRBJ2-5; D not resolved. This specimen was PBMCs, taken before nivolumab (anti-PD-1) treatment. CDR3 coding DNA: TGTGCCAGCAGCTTAGTATCCGGACAAGAGACCCAGTACTTC. Its protein product is CASSLVSGQETQYF.